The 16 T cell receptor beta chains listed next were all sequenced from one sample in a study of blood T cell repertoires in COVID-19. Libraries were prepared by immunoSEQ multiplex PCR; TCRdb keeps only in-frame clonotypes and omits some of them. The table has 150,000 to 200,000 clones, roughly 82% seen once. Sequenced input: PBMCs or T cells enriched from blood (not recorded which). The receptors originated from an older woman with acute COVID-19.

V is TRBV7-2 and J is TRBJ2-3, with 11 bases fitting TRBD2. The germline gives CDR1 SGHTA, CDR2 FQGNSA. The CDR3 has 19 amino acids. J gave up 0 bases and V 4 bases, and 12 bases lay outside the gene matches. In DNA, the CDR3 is TGTGCCAGCAGCTCCTTACCGTTAGCGGGAGGGCCTAGCACAGATACGCAGTATTTT. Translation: CASSSLPLAGGPSTDTQYF.

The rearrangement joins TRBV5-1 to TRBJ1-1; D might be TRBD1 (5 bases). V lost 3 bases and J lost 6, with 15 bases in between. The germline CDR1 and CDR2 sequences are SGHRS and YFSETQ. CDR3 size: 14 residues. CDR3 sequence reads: CASSSRTGGAEAFF. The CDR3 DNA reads TGCGCCAGCAGCTCGAGGACGGGAGGGGCTGAAGCTTTCTTT.

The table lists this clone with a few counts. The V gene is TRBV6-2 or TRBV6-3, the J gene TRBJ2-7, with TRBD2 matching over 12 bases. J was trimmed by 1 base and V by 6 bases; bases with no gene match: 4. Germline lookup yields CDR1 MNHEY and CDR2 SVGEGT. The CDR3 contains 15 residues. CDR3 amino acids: CASSVLAGGSYEQYF. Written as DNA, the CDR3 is TGTGCCAGCAGCGTCCTAGCGGGAGGGTCCTACGAGCAGTACTTC.

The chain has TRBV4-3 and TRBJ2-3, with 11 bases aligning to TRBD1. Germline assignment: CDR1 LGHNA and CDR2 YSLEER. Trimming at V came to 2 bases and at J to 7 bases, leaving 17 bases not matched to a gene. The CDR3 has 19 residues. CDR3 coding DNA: TGCGCCAGCAGCCAAAACCTCTATCTCTCGGGACAGGGGGTAAATACGCAGTATTTT. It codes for CASSQNLYLSGQGVNTQYF.

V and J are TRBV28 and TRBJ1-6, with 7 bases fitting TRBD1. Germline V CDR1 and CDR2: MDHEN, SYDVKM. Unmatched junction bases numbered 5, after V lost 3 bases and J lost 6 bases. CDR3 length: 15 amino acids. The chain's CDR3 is CASSLGQTGNSPLHF. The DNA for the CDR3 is TGTGCCAGCAGTTTGGGACAGACCGGTAATTCACCCCTCCACTTT.

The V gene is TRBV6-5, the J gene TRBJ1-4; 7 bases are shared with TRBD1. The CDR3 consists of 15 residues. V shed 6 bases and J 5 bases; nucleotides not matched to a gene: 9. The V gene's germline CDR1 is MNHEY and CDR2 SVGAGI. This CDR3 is CASRDRAGGNEKLFF. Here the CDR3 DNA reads TGTGCCAGCAGAGACAGGGCAGGGGGGAATGAAAAACTGTTTTTT.

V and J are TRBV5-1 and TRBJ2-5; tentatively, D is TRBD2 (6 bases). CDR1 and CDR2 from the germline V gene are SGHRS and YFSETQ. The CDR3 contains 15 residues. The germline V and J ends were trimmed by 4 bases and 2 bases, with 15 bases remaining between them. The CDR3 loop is CASSPGGPSQETQYF. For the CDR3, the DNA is TGCGCCAGCAGCCCCGGAGGGCCCTCTCAAGAGACCCAGTACTTC. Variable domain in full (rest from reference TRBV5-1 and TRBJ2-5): KAGVTQTPRYLIKTRGQQVTLSCSPISGHRSVSWYQQTPGQGLQFLFEYFSETQRNKGNFPGRFSGRQFSNSRSEMNVSTLELGDSALYLCASSPGGPSQETQYFGPGTRLLVL.

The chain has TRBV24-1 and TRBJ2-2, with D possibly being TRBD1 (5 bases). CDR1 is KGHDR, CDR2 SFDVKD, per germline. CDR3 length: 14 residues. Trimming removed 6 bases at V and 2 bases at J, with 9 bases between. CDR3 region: CATSLTDNTGELFF. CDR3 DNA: TGTGCCACCAGTCTGACAGACAACACCGGGGAGCTGTTTTTT.

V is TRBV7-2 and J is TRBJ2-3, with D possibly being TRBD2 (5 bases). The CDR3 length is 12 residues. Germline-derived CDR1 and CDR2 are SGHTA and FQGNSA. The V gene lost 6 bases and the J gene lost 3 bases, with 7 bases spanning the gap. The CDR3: CASRGVTDTQYF. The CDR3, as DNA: TGTGCCAGCAGGGGAGTAACAGATACGCAGTATTTT.

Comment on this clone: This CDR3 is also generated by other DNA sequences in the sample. The chain's CDR3 is CASSQGRTGNSPLHF. The CDR3 DNA follows: TGCGCCAGCAGCCAAGGGAGGACAGGGAACTCACCCCTCCACTTT. The rearrangement links TRBV4-1 to TRBJ1-6; 8 bases line up with TRBD1. Germline V gene data show CDR1 as MGHRA and CDR2 as YSYEKL. V shed 1 base, J shed 10 bases, and the junction held 6 bases outside the gene matches. This CDR3 has 15 residues.

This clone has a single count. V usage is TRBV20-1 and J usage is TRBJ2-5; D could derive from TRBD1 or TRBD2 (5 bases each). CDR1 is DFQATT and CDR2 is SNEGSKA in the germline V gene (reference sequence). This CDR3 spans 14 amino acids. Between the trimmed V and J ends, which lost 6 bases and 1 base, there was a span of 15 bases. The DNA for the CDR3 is TGCAGTGCCAGTGGGGCGGGCACCCAAGAGACCCAGTACTTC. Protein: CSASGAGTQETQYF.

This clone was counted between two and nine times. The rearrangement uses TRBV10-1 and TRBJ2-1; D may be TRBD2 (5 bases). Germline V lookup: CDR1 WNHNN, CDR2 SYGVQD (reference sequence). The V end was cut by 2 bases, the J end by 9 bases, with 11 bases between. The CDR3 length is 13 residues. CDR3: CASSETSGGEQFF. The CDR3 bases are TGCGCCAGCAGTGAGACAAGCGGTGGTGAGCAGTTCTTC.

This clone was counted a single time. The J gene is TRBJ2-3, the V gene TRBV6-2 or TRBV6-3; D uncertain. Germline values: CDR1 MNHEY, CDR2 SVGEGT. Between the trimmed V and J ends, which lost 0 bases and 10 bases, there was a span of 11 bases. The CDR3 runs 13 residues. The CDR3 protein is CASSYSGRGPQYF. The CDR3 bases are TGTGCCAGCAGTTACTCGGGTCGCGGCCCGCAGTATTTT.

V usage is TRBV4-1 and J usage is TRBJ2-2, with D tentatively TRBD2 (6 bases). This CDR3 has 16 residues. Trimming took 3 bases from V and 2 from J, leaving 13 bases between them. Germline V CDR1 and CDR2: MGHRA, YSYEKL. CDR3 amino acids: CASSHETSPNTGELFF. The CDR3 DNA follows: TGCGCCAGCAGCCACGAAACTAGCCCTAACACCGGGGAGCTGTTTTTT.

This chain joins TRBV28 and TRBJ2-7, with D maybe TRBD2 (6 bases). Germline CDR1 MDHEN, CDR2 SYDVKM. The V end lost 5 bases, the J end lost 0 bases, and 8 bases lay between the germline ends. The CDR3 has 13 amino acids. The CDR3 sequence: CASSPGLSYEQYF. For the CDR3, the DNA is TGTGCCAGCAGTCCGGGACTCTCCTACGAGCAGTACTTC.

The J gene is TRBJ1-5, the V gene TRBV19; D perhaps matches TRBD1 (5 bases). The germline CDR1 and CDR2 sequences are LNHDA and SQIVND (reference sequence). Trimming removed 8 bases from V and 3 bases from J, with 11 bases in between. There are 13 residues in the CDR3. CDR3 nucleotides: TGTGCCAGTTTAGGACATAACAATCAGCCCCAGCATTTT. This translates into CASLGHNNQPQHF.